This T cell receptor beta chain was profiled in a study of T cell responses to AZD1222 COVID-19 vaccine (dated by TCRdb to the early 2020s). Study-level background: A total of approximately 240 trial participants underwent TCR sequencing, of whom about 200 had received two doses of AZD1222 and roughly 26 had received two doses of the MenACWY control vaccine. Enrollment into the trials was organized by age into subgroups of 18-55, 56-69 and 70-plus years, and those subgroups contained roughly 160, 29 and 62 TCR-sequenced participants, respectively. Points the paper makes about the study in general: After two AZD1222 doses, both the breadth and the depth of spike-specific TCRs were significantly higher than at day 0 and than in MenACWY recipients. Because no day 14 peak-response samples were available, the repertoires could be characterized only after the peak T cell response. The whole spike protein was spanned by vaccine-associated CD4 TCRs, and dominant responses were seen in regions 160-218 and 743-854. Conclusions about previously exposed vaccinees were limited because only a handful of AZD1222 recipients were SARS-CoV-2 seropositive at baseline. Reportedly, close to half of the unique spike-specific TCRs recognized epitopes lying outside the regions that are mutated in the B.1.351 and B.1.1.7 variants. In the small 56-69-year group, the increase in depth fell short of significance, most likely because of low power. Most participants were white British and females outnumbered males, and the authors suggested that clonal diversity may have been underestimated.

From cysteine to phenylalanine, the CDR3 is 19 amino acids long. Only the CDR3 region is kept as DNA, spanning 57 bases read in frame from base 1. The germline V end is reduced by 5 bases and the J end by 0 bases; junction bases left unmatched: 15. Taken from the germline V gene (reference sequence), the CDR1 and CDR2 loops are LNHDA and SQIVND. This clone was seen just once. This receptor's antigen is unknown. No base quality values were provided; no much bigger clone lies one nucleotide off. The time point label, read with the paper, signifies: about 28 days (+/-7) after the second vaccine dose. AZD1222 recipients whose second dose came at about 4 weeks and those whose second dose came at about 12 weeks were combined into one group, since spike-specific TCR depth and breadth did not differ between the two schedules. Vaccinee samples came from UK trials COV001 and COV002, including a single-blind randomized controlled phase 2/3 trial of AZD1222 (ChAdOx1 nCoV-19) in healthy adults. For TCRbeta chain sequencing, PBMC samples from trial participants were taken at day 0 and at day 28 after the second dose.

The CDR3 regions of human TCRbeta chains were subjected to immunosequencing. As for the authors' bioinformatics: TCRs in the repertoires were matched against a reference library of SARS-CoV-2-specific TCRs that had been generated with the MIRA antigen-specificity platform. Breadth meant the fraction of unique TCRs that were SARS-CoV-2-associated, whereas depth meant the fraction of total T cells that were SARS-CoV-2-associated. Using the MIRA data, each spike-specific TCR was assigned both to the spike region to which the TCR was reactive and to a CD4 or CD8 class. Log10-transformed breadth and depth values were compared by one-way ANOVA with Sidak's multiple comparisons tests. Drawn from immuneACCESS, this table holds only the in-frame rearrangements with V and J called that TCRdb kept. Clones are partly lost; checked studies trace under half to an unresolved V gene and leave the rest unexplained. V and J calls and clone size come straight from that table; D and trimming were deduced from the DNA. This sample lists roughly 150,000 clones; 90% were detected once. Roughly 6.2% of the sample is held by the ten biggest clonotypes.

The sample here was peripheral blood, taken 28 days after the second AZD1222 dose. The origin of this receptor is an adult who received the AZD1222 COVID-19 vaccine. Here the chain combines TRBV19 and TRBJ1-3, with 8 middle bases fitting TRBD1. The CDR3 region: CASSRSGDRPHFSGNTIYF. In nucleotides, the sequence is TGTGCCAGTAGTCGTTCCGGGGACAGGCCGCATTTCTCTGGAAACACCATATATTTT.